This T cell receptor beta chain was obtained from a study of blood T cell repertoires in COVID-19. About the research overall: The study drew acute and convalescent COVID-19 samples from the United States, Italy and Spain. The analysed material was cDNA or gDNA that came from T cells, B-cell-depleted T cells, or PBMCs.

The CDR3 is 14 residues long. The germline V and J ends were trimmed by 2 bases and 0 bases, with 8 bases remaining between them. Looked up from germline, CDR1 is SEHNR and CDR2 is FQNEAQ (reference sequence). As originally analysed: Estimates of nucleated cell counts were drawn from the amplification of reference gene primers. Sequencing was performed with immunoSEQ multiplex PCR; in TCRdb, only in-frame clones are kept and a portion is missing. D and trimming come from the DNA, and the V and J calls and clone size come from that table. Among 90,000 to 110,000 clones listed, 81% were seen once. Sequenced material: peripheral blood. This clonotype was obtained from a man aged 80 or over with acute or convalescent COVID-19. The rearrangement joins TRBV7-9 to TRBJ2-7, with D hard to call. CDR3 in amino acids: CASSLYASSYEQYF. In DNA, the CDR3 is TGTGCCAGCAGCTTATACGCTAGCTCCTACGAGCAGTACTTC.